The 5 T cell receptor beta chains reported below all come from one sample, sequenced in a study of blood T cell repertoires in COVID-19. Assay used: immunoSEQ multiplex PCR; TCRdb lists only in-frame clones, some missing. The table shows 75,000 or so clones, with approximately 91% occurring only once. What was sequenced was peripheral blood. The receptor source for this set is a man aged 50-60 years with acute or convalescent COVID-19.

The gene calls are TRBV7-9 and TRBJ1-1, with 10 positions matching TRBD1. CDR3 length equals 16 residues. After removal of 5 bases from V and 4 bases from J, the junction contained 10 bases not matched to a gene. From germline, CDR1 is SEHNR and CDR2 FQNEAQ (reference sequence). CDR3 bases: TGTGCCAGCAGCCCCGACAGGGGGCTTAGGGGCACTGAAGCTTTCTTT. It encodes CASSPDRGLRGTEAFF.

The chain joins TRBV29-1 to TRBJ2-6; D is unresolved. This CDR3 is built from 13 residues. The V and J ends lost 3 bases and 0 bases respectively, with 3 bases between them. Germline V gene data show CDR1 as SQVTM and CDR2 as ANQGSEA. CDR3 coding DNA: TGCAGCGTTGACGGCTCTGGGGCCAACGTCCTGACTTTC. It translates to CSVDGSGANVLTF.

The J gene is TRBJ2-3, the V gene TRBV9, with 7 bases identical to TRBD1. Germline lookup yields CDR1 SGDLS and CDR2 YYNGEE. This CDR3 is built from 14 residues. With 0 bases clipped from V and 10 bases from J, the junction kept 8 bases outside the gene matches. CDR3 region: CASSVGTGGVSQYF. CDR3 coding DNA: TGTGCCAGCAGCGTAGGGACAGGTGGTGTTTCGCAGTATTTT.

The genes are TRBV2 and TRBJ2-4, with D possibly matching TRBD2 (6 bases). The CDR3 extends over 15 amino acids. Germline V gene data show CDR1 as SNHLY and CDR2 as FYNNEI. Trimming removed 8 bases from V and 6 bases from J, with 20 bases in between. CDR3 bases: TGTGCCAGCGGCTGGAGCCCTGGAGGGACAAACATTCAGTACTTC. Translating gives CASGWSPGGTNIQYF.

The chain uses TRBV4-1 and TRBJ1-5, with D possibly TRBD1 on 5 matching bases. The V end lost 1 base, the J end lost 7 bases, and 14 bases lay between the germline ends. Germline assignment: CDR1 MGHRA and CDR2 YSYEKL. This CDR3 comprises 15 residues. CDR3 loop: CASSQVWQGSQPQHF. CDR3 DNA sequence: TGCGCCAGCAGCCAAGTGTGGCAGGGAAGCCAGCCCCAGCATTTT.